The 7 T cell receptor beta chains presented below share a single source sample, sequenced in a study of T cells after yellow fever vaccination. TCRdb recomputed calls from the 5' RACE reads with MiXCR, one row per CDR3 protein. The repertoire holds a few hundred thousand distinct CDR3 sequences, with approximately 3.6% as singletons. This sample comprised PBMCs, obtained 15 days after the yellow fever booster vaccination. The receptors were gathered from a man younger than 30 who received the YFV17D yellow fever vaccine.

This clonotype came up many times. This chain uses TRBV7-9 with TRBJ2-2, with D maybe TRBD1 (6 bases). Trimming cost V 5 bases and J 8 bases, with 12 bases left between them. This CDR3 is 13 amino acids long. Per germline, CDR1 SEHNR and CDR2 FQNEAQ (reference sequence). Here the CDR3 reads CASSAQGFGELFF. CDR3 DNA: TGTGCCAGCAGCGCACAGGGTTTTGGGGAGCTGTTTTTT.

At least ten counts were recorded for this clonotype. The V and J genes are TRBV11-3 and TRBJ2-2; D is uncertain. V lost 0 bases, J lost 8 bases, and 10 bases lay in between. The CDR3 covers 14 residues. The germline V gene has CDR1 SGHNT and CDR2 YENEEA. The CDR3 DNA is TGTGCCAGCAGCTTAGAGCCCTCCGGGGGGGAGCTGTTTTTT. The encoded protein is CASSLEPSGGELFF.

This clonotype was recorded many times. The rearrangement links TRBV28 to TRBJ2-2, with 15 bases matching TRBD2. There are 16 residues in the CDR3. Trimming at V came to 6 bases and at J to 7 bases, leaving 6 bases not matched to a gene. Germline CDR1 reads MDHEN; CDR2 reads SYDVKM. In DNA, the CDR3 is TGTGCCAGCAGCTACGGACTAGCGGGGGGGATCGGGGAGCTGTTTTTT. This gives the protein CASSYGLAGGIGELFF.

In its sample, this clonotype was seen many times. The J gene is TRBJ1-1, the V gene TRBV10-3; tentative D call: TRBD1 (5 bases). Per germline, CDR1 ENHRY and CDR2 SYGVKD. CDR3 length equals 17 residues. V dropped 4 bases and J dropped 5 bases, with 23 bases sitting between them. As DNA, the CDR3 is TGTGCCATCAGTGCCTTCCCCCCCCCCAGGGTGGAGACTGAAGCTTTCTTT. Its translation: CAISAFPPPRVETEAFF.

In DNA form, the CDR3 reads TGTGCCAGCAAAGCGGGGGGGGAGCAGTTCTTC. It is translated as CASKAGGEQFF. The chain has TRBV9 and TRBJ2-1; 10 bases are a match to TRBD2. This CDR3 spans 11 amino acids. After removal of 6 bases from V and 10 bases from J, the junction contained 1 base not matched to a gene. Germline CDR1 and CDR2: SGDLS and YYNGEE.

On this clonotype itself: Being one base from a much bigger clone, this may be a read error. The J gene is TRBJ1-5, the V gene TRBV5-5; perhaps TRBD1 as D (6 bases). There are 15 residues in the CDR3. Germline V gives CDR1 SGHKS, CDR2 YYEKEE (reference sequence). CDR3 DNA: TGTGCCAGCCGCTTTAGGGGGGCGAGTATTTGGGCCCAGCATTTT. It yields the protein CASRFRGASIWAQHF.

This clonotype was found many times. The chain joins TRBV5-1 to TRBJ1-3, with D perhaps TRBD1 (5 bases). CDR1 and CDR2 (germline): SGHRS, YFSETQ. V dropped 5 bases and J dropped 2 bases, with 8 bases sitting between them. The CDR3 contains 13 residues. The DNA of the CDR3 is TGCGCCAGCAGAGGGGTGCCTGGAAACACCATATATTTT. Translating it yields CASRGVPGNTIYF.